This T cell receptor (beta chain) was recovered during a study of CD8+CD57+ T cells in acquired aplastic anemia. Genomic DNA, serving as template, underwent TCR beta VDJ and CDR3 profiling. TCRdb itself ran the reads through MiXCR, one entry per CDR3 protein. Of approximately 59,000 distinct CDR3 sequences in the sample, approximately 54% are singletons; the top ten hold about 16%. By sample share, this clonotype is medium-sized. V lost 5 bases to trimming and J lost 7 bases, with 9 bases between them. Looked up from germline, CDR1 is LNHDA and CDR2 is SQIVND (reference sequence). This CDR3 is 13 amino acids long. Patients chosen for sequencing had CD8+CD57+ cells that had expanded, as shown by flow cytometry.

Source material: sorted CD4+, CD8+, or CD8+CD57+ T cells (not recorded which) from PBMCs. The TCR originated in a human donor with aplastic anemia. The rearrangement joins TRBV19 to TRBJ1-6; TRBD1 is a possible D gene (5 bases). This CDR3 is CASSHRTNSPLHF. CDR3 sequence (DNA): TGTGCCAGTAGTCACAGGACCAATTCACCCCTCCACTTT.